This record looks at one T cell receptor beta chain sequence and its context. Its antigen is not known. The sample belongs to a study of regulatory T cells in long-lasting Graves disease. Regarding the study as a whole: Among samples with persistent disease, TRBV28, TRBJ1-2 and TRBJ2-5 were favored.

The TCR beta library used iRepertoire HTBI primers with Arm-PCR amplification of CDR3. TCRdb re-analysed the multiplex PCR reads in MiXCR, keeping a single row per CDR3 protein. The sample holds 560,000 or so distinct CDR3 sequences, roughly 16% seen once. The CDR3 is made up of 14 amino acids. V was pared by 5 bases and J by 1 base, with 11 bases between. From germline, CDR1 is SEHNR and CDR2 FQNEAQ (reference sequence). Regarding time point: newly diagnosed GD, antithyroid drugs for less than 3 months. Preparation of the TCR library used RNA extracted from PBMCs. EDTA tubes held approximately 10 milliliters of peripheral blood from each patient. The sample was also reused in another study, on T cells in Graves' hyperthyroidism and ophthalmopathy.

This receptor was identified in a man younger than 35 with Graves disease. The starting material was peripheral blood mononuclear cells (PBMCs), obtained at new diagnosis, from a patient treated with antithyroid drugs. The chain is built from TRBV7-9 and TRBJ1-1; a weak D match, TRBD1 (5 bases). CDR3: CASSLGHANTEAFF. In DNA form, the CDR3 reads TGTGCCAGCAGCCTTGGACACGCGAACACTGAAGCTTTCTTT.